This T cell receptor (beta chain) appears in the sequencing data of a study of blood T cell repertoires in COVID-19. As for the study in general: The samples span acute and convalescent COVID-19 from the United States, Italy and Spain. The analysed material was cDNA or gDNA that came from T cells, B-cell-depleted T cells, or PBMCs.

Authors' processing steps: Estimates of nucleated cell counts were drawn from the amplification of reference gene primers. TCRdb keeps only in-frame clones here, not all; method: immunoSEQ multiplex PCR. For V, J and clone size, that table is used; D and trimming come from the DNA. Seen here are some 300,000 clones, about 90% observed once, and the top ten hold about 2%. This clone has just one count. The sequence derives from a man between 18 and 35 years old with active or convalescent COVID-19. The specimen sequenced was peripheral blood.

CDR3 DNA: TGCGCCAGCAGCCAAGTAACAGGGGGCGAGACTGAAGCTTTCTTT. Protein: CASSQVTGGETEAFF. This chain links TRBV4-1 with TRBJ1-1; 9 bases are shared with TRBD1. CDR1 is MGHRA and CDR2 is YSYEKL in the germline V gene. The CDR3 sequence is 15 residues long. J lost 5 bases, V lost 1 base, and 5 bases had no gene match.